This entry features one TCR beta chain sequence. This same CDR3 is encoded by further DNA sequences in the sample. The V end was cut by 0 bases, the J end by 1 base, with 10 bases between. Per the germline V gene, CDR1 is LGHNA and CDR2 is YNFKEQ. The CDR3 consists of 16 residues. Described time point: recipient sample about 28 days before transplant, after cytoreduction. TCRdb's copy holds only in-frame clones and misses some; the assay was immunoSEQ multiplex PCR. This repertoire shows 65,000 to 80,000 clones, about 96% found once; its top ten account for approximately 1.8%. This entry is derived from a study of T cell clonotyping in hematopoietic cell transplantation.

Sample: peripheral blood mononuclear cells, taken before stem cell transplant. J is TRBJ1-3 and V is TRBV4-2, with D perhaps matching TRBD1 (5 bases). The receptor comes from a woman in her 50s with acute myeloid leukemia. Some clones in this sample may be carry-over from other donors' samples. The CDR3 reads CASSQDPGLSGNTIYF. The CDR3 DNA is TGTGCCAGCAGCCAAGACCCAGGGCTTTCTGGAAACACCATATATTTT.